This is a list of T cell receptor beta chains from one sample in a study of blood T cells in healthy people across ages. TCRdb re-called the 5' RACE reads with MiXCR, one entry per CDR3 protein. The table has about 1,600,000 distinct CDR3 sequences, about 40% seen once; the top ten hold roughly 8.2%. The sample taken for sequencing was blood. The receptor set was obtained from a woman under 30 in good health. Each CDR3 is given without its conserved first and last residue.

j_call v_call cdr3_aa
TRBJ2-5 TRBV4-1 ASSGEGRGGPYNEQY
TRBJ2-5 TRBV28 ASTPSAYNEQY
TRBJ2-7 TRBV6-1 ASSRGQGGGRSYEQY
TRBJ2-3 TRBV20-1 SATMGLETQY
TRBJ2-5 TRBV5-1 ASSFGSGMSETQY
TRBJ2-1 TRBV20-1 SGSGGRNEQF
TRBJ2-7 TRBV20-1 SASSGSLSYEQY
TRBJ2-1 TRBV7-2 ASNLVTGSSYNEQF
TRBJ2-5 TRBV10-3 AIMRGEKETQY
TRBJ1-2 TRBV3-1 ASNQGQGGGYT
TRBJ2-6 TRBV27 ASSLGRGSGANVLT
TRBJ2-4 TRBV30 AWSLGQGAKEQY
TRBJ1-2 TRBV20-1 SAHDRASGYT
TRBJ2-7 TRBV6-5 ASSPYLGASYEQY
TRBJ2-7 TRBV10-3 AISDTIYEQY
TRBJ2-3 TRBV12-3/TRBV12-4 ASSLNPADTQY
TRBJ2-3 TRBV7-9 ASSPTAGDLSTDTQY
TRBJ2-1 TRBV10-3 AYKGLSSDEQF
TRBJ2-1 TRBV2 ASSPPGGASYNEQF
- TRBV4-1 ASSQWDRGPYEQY
TRBJ2-7 TRBV29-1 SVAGSSGSYEQY
TRBJ2-2 TRBV6-2/TRBV6-3 ASSQPGTGRNTGELF
TRBJ2-3 TRBV5-4 ASSLEVSGNSGTQY
TRBJ1-1 TRBV12-3/TRBV12-4 ASSLGGGNWNTEAF
TRBJ2-3 TRBV27 ASSLWGGNTDTQY
TRBJ2-5 TRBV3-1 ASSLRGGGGNNEQY
TRBJ2-7 TRBV28 ASSLQGARASYEQY
TRBJ2-3 TRBV9 ASSVRDYSGTDTQY
TRBJ1-1 TRBV5-1 ASTFGGANTEAF
TRBJ1-6 TRBV7-9 ASSLDSKGSPLH
TRBJ2-7 TRBV5-1 ASSVFQTYEQY
TRBJ2-5 TRBV29-1 SVGRQGMGSEQY
TRBJ2-7 TRBV11-2 ASSLALVDEQY
- TRBV20-1 SARLAGGIYNEQY
TRBJ1-2 TRBV10-3 AISEDRGPGGYT
TRBJ2-7 TRBV5-1 ASRQTSLTYEQY
TRBJ2-7 TRBV2 ASRRRGGY
TRBJ2-3 TRBV28 ASSLTLPGTDTQY
TRBJ1-1 TRBV10-1 ASKRDGGETEAF
TRBJ2-7 TRBV28 ASSLIMGTYEQY
TRBJ1-2 TRBV3-1 ASSPYTGNYGYT
TRBJ2-3 TRBV6-5 ASSYEGVRTDTQY
TRBJ1-2 TRBV30 AWGQVYGYT
TRBJ2-7 TRBV30 AWSYRGQGFYEQY
TRBJ1-4 TRBV2 ASSPGSAGEKLF
TRBJ2-7 TRBV27 ASSLRREKYEQY
TRBJ1-1 TRBV28 ASSPVGVTNTEAF
TRBJ2-7 TRBV28 ASRQWDASYEQY
- TRBV12-3/TRBV12-4 ASSFGQGRGEQY
TRBJ1-4 TRBV6-1 ASSDRGRDEKLF
TRBJ2-5 TRBV27 ASSPGTRDPQETQY
TRBJ2-5 TRBV6-1 ASSVGQGQEAQY
TRBJ2-3 TRBV9 ASTPGQGTDTQY
TRBJ2-5 TRBV4-1 ASSQGGHNNEQY
TRBJ2-5 TRBV4-2 ASSQAGRKETQY
TRBJ2-5 TRBV5-1 ASSDGQGTGETQY
TRBJ1-1 TRBV12-3/TRBV12-4 ASSKTSNTEAF
TRBJ2-7 TRBV7-8 ASSHGTGEQY
TRBJ1-2 TRBV20-1 SARETGGAGSGYT